Listed below are T cell receptor beta chains from one sample, sequenced in a study of long-term antiretroviral therapy in people with HIV. Generated by immunoSEQ multiplex PCR, the TCRdb table keeps only in-frame clones and is missing some. The sample records fewer than 30,000 clones, roughly 96% being singletons. The starting material was unsorted PBMCs, obtained 5.3 years after starting antiretroviral therapy. These receptors were taken from a man in his thirties or forties with HIV. CDR3s include the opening cysteine and the closing phenylalanine or tryptophan. Each record gives: V gene, J gene, clone size, D gene, CDR3 protein, CDR3 DNA. A D gene is named only where the DNA matches it firmly. Clone size appears in some rows only: once, few, many, or a class for an expanded clone.

v_call: TRBV5-1; j_call: TRBJ1-1; clone_size: .; d_call: .; cdr3_aa: CASSLVGTMNTEAFF; cdr3_nt: TGCGCCAGCAGCTTGGTCGGCACAATGAACACTGAAGCTTTCTTT
v_call: TRBV4-1; j_call: TRBJ1-6; clone_size: .; d_call: .; cdr3_aa: CASRSSYNSPLHF; cdr3_nt: TGCGCCAGCAGAAGCTCCTATAATTCACCCCTCCACTTT
v_call: TRBV14; j_call: TRBJ2-3; clone_size: .; d_call: TRBD2; cdr3_aa: CASSPGLAGVFSDTQYF; cdr3_nt: TGTGCCAGCAGCCCCGGACTAGCGGGAGTTTTTTCAGATACGCAGTATTTT
v_call: TRBV29-1; j_call: TRBJ1-3; clone_size: .; d_call: .; cdr3_aa: CSVVMAGSGNTIYF; cdr3_nt: TGCAGCGTTGTAATGGCTGGCTCTGGAAACACCATATATTTT
v_call: TRBV7-2; j_call: TRBJ2-3; clone_size: .; d_call: .; cdr3_aa: CASGSGDTQYF; cdr3_nt: TGTGCCAGCGGGAGCGGGGATACGCAGTATTTT
v_call: TRBV29-1; j_call: TRBJ1-3; clone_size: .; d_call: .; cdr3_aa: CSGTVSGNTIYF; cdr3_nt: TGCAGCGGGACGGTCTCTGGAAACACCATATATTTT
v_call: TRBV7-9; j_call: TRBJ2-2; clone_size: .; d_call: .; cdr3_aa: CASSLMGGTGELFF; cdr3_nt: TGTGCCAGCAGCTTAATGGGAGGCACCGGGGAGCTGTTTTTT
v_call: TRBV7-8; j_call: TRBJ2-7; clone_size: .; d_call: .; cdr3_aa: CASSRRLGGGSYEQYF; cdr3_nt: TGTGCCAGCAGCCGGCGGCTAGGGGGTGGATCCTACGAGCAGTACTTC
v_call: TRBV5-4; j_call: TRBJ2-1; clone_size: .; d_call: TRBD2; cdr3_aa: CASRKSGGRSYNEQFF; cdr3_nt: TGTGCCAGCAGAAAGAGCGGGGGACGCTCCTACAATGAGCAGTTCTTC
v_call: TRBV5-6; j_call: TRBJ2-7; clone_size: .; d_call: TRBD1; cdr3_aa: CASSWGDRALYEQYF; cdr3_nt: TGTGCCAGCAGCTGGGGGGACAGGGCTTTGTACGAGCAGTACTTC
v_call: TRBV11-2; j_call: TRBJ2-1; clone_size: once; d_call: TRBD2; cdr3_aa: CASSGGAYNEQFF; cdr3_nt: TGTGCCAGCAGCGGGGGGGCCTACAATGAGCAGTTCTTC
v_call: TRBV4-2; j_call: TRBJ2-5; clone_size: .; d_call: TRBD2; cdr3_aa: CASSQEFGGGRKETQYF; cdr3_nt: TGTGCCAGCAGCCAAGAGTTTGGCGGGGGGCGAAAAGAGACCCAGTACTTC
v_call: TRBV4-2; j_call: TRBJ1-2; clone_size: .; d_call: TRBD1; cdr3_aa: CASSQDLSRTGEGYTF; cdr3_nt: TGTGCCAGCAGCCAAGATTTAAGTAGGACAGGGGAGGGCTACACCTTC
v_call: TRBV29-1; j_call: TRBJ1-4; clone_size: .; d_call: .; cdr3_aa: CSVEAREDEKLFF; cdr3_nt: TGCAGCGTTGAGGCCAGGGAGGATGAAAAACTGTTTTTT
v_call: TRBV6-5; j_call: TRBJ2-2; clone_size: .; d_call: .; cdr3_aa: CASSYSTRAELFF; cdr3_nt: TGTGCCAGCAGTTACTCGACCCGGGCCGAGCTGTTTTTT
v_call: TRBV11-2; j_call: TRBJ2-1; clone_size: once; d_call: .; cdr3_aa: CASSPYNEQFF; cdr3_nt: TGTGCCAGCAGCCCTTACAATGAGCAGTTCTTC
v_call: TRBV5-5; j_call: TRBJ1-1; clone_size: .; d_call: .; cdr3_aa: CASSLGMNTEAFF; cdr3_nt: TGTGCCAGCAGCTTGGGCATGAACACTGAAGCTTTCTTT
v_call: TRBV4-1; j_call: TRBJ1-3; clone_size: .; d_call: .; cdr3_aa: CASSQGPGPSSGNTIYF; cdr3_nt: TGCGCCAGCAGCCAAGGACCCGGACCGAGCTCTGGAAACACCATATATTTT
v_call: TRBV10-3; j_call: TRBJ2-1; clone_size: few; d_call: TRBD1; cdr3_aa: CAISEAGTGGSFYNEQFF; cdr3_nt: TGTGCCATCAGTGAGGCCGGAACAGGGGGCAGTTTCTACAATGAGCAGTTCTTC
v_call: TRBV5-5; j_call: TRBJ1-4; clone_size: .; d_call: .; cdr3_aa: CASSLRGGNEKLFF; cdr3_nt: TGTGCCAGCAGCCTAAGAGGGGGGAATGAAAAACTGTTTTTT
v_call: TRBV5-1; j_call: TRBJ1-3; clone_size: .; d_call: .; cdr3_aa: CASSEGSGNTIYF; cdr3_nt: TGCGCCAGCAGTGAGGGCTCTGGAAACACCATATATTTT
v_call: TRBV5-5; j_call: TRBJ2-3; clone_size: .; d_call: .; cdr3_aa: CASSFRGSTTDTQYF; cdr3_nt: TGTGCCAGCAGCTTCCGAGGGTCTACGACAGATACGCAGTATTTT
v_call: TRBV10-3; j_call: TRBJ2-7; clone_size: .; d_call: TRBD1; cdr3_aa: CAISESTGVYEQYF; cdr3_nt: TGTGCCATCAGTGAGTCGACAGGGGTTTACGAGCAGTACTTC
v_call: TRBV10-3; j_call: TRBJ1-1; clone_size: few; d_call: TRBD1; cdr3_aa: CAISESDRVEAFF; cdr3_nt: TGTGCCATCAGTGAGTCCGACAGGGTCGAAGCTTTCTTT
v_call: TRBV10-2; j_call: TRBJ2-7; clone_size: once; d_call: .; cdr3_aa: CASSVSVSYEQYF; cdr3_nt: TGCGCCAGCAGTGTATCGGTCTCCTACGAGCAGTACTTC
v_call: TRBV6-5; j_call: TRBJ1-2; clone_size: .; d_call: .; cdr3_aa: CASSYRQKSYGYTF; cdr3_nt: TGTGCCAGCAGTTACCGCCAGAAGAGCTATGGCTACACCTTC
v_call: TRBV7-8; j_call: TRBJ2-1; clone_size: .; d_call: TRBD2; cdr3_aa: CASNNEVAGYNEQFF; cdr3_nt: TGTGCCAGCAACAACGAGGTAGCGGGGTACAATGAGCAGTTCTTC
v_call: TRBV5-4; j_call: TRBJ2-2; clone_size: few; d_call: TRBD2; cdr3_aa: CASSLAGLLAGGNTGELFF; cdr3_nt: TGTGCCAGCAGCTTGGCGGGGCTACTAGCGGGGGGCAACACCGGGGAGCTGTTTTTT